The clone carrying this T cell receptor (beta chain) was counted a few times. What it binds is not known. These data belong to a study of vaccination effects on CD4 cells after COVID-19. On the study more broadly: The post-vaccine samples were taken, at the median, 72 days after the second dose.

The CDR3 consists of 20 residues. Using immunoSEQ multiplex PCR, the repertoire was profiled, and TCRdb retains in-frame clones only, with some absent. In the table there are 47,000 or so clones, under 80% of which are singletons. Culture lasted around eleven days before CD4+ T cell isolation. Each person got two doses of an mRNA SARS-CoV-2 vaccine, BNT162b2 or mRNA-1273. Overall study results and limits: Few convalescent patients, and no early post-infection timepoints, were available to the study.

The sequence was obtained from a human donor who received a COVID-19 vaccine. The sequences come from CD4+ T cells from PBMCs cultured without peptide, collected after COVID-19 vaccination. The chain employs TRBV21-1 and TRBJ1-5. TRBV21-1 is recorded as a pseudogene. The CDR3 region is CASSMYGPSEQPHSNQPQHF. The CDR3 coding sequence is TGTGCCAGCAGCATGTACGGACCATCAGAACAGCCTCATAGCAATCAGCCCCAGCATTTT.